This paragraph reports one TCR beta chain. What it recognizes is unknown. The sample originates from a study of cytotoxic CD8 clonotypes in ibrutinib-treated CLL. Looking at the study overall: Of a cohort that held roughly eleven relapsed/refractory and some 14 treatment-naive patients, 17 to 18 were IGHV unmutated. Complete response was seen in 2 patients and partial in roughly 25; roughly 12 progressed and around 14 stayed remitted after a median 68 months.

This CDR3 has 15 residues. Trimming removed 0 bases at V and 0 bases at J, with 9 bases between. Germline CDR1 SGHTA, CDR2 FQGTGA. Sequenced by immunoSEQ multiplex PCR; TCRdb stores in-frame clones only, minus some. Of around 310,000 clones listed, more than 65% are singletons. General observations from the study: Progressing and sustained-remission patients had different sampling times. The public clonotypes identified were infrequent and showed contraction or stability on treatment.

Material: PBMCs, obtained before ibrutinib treatment. V is TRBV7-3 and J is TRBJ2-7, with D perhaps matching TRBD2 (6 bases). The receptor was derived from a human donor with chronic lymphocytic leukemia. CDR3 sequence: CASSLTRESSYEQYF. CDR3 sequence (DNA): TGTGCCAGCAGCTTAACGCGGGAAAGCTCCTACGAGCAGTACTTC.